The T cell receptor beta chain described here comes from a study of T cells in localized non-small cell lung cancer. Findings of the study overall: Out of the top 100 tumor clones, a median about 57 were seen in adjacent lung. Tumor showed lower T cell clonality than uninvolved adjacent lung, where it was highest. A raised T cell density in blood coincided with lengthier overall survival.

Concerning this clone itself: Its antigen is unknown.

TCRdb's copy holds only in-frame clones and misses some; the assay was immunoSEQ multiplex PCR. The sample consists of about 36,000 clones, more than 80% of them appearing once. V gave up 1 base and J gave up 7 bases; unmatched junction bases: 14. CDR3 length: 18 amino acids. Per germline, CDR1 SEHNR and CDR2 FQNEAQ (reference sequence). This TCR was recovered from a female donor over 55 with stage I lung adenocarcinoma. The V call is TRBV7-9, the J call TRBJ1-5; 9 bases map to TRBD1. The sample here was peripheral blood, taken before any cancer treatment. In DNA, the CDR3 is TGTGCCAGCAGCTTAGGGACGTTGGGACAGGGAGTAAACCAGCCCCAGCATTTT. This gives the protein CASSLGTLGQGVNQPQHF.